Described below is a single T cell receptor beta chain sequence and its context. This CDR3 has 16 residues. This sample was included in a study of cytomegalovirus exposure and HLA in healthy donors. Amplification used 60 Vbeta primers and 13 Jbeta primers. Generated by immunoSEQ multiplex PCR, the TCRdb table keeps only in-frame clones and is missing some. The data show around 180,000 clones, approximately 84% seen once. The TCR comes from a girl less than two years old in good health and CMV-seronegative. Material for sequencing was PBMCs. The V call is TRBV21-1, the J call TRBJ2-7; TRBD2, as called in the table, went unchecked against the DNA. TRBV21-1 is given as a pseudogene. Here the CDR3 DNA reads TGTGCCAGCAGCAAAGGGATGACTTGGGTCGCGTACGAGCAGTACTTC. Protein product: CASSKGMTWVAYEQYF.